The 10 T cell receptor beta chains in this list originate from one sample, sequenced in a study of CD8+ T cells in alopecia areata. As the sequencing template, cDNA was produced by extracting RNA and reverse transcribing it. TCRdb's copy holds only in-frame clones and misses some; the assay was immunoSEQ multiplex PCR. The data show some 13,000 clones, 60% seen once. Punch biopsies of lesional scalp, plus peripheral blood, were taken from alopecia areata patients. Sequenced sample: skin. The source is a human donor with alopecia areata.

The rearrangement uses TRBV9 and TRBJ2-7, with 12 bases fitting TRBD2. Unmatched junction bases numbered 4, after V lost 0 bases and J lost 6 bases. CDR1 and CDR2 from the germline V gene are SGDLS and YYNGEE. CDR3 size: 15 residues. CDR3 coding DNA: TGTGCCAGCAGCGTAGCTGTGACTAGCGGGAGCGAGCAGTACTTC. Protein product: CASSVAVTSGSEQYF.

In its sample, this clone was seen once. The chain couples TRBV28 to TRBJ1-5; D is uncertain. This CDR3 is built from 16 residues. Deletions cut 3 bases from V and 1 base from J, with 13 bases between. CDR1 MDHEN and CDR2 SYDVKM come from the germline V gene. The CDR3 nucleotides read TGTGCCAGCAGTTTTACCCGGATTGGGAGCAATCAGCCCCAGCATTTT. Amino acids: CASSFTRIGSNQPQHF.

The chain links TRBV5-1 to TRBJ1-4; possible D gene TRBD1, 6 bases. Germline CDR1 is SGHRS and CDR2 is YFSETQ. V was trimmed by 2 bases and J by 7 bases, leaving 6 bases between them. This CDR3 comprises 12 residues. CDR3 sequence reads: CASSLQGEKLFF. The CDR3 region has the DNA TGCGCCAGCAGCTTACAGGGTGAAAAACTGTTTTTT.

The DNA for the CDR3 is TGCGCCAGCAGCTCCCCAGCCGGGACAGCAGGTTACGAGCAGTACTTC. This gives the protein CASSSPAGTAGYEQYF. The chain is built from TRBV5-1 and TRBJ2-7; 7 bases fit TRBD1. The V gene end was trimmed by 3 bases and the J gene end by 4 bases; junction bases not matched to a gene: 13. Germline V CDR1 and CDR2: SGHRS, YFSETQ. CDR3 length: 16 residues.

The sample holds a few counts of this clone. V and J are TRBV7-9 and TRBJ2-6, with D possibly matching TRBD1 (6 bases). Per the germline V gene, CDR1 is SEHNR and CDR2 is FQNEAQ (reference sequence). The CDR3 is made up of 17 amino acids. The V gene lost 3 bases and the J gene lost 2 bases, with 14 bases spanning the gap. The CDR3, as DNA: TGTGCCAGCAGCTTTAGGCGACAGGTCGCTGGGGCCAACGTCCTGACTTTC. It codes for CASSFRRQVAGANVLTF.

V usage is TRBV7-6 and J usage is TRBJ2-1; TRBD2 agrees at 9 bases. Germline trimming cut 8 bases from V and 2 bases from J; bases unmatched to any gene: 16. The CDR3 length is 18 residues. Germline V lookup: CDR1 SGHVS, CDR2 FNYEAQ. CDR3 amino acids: CASGRGGRALLTYNEQFF. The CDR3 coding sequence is TGTGCCAGCGGTCGGGGCGGGAGGGCATTGTTGACCTACAATGAGCAGTTCTTC.

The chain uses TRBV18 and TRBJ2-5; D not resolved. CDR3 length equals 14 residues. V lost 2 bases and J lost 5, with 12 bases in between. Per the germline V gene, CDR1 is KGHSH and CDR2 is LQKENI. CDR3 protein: CASSPNEPRETQYF. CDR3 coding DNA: TGTGCCAGCTCACCAAACGAGCCACGGGAGACCCAGTACTTC. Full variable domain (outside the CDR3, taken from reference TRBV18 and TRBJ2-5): NAGVMQNPRHLVRRRGQEARLRCSPMKGHSHVYWYRQLPEEGLKFMVYLQKENIIDESGMPKERFSAEFPKEGPSILRIQQVVRGDSAAYFCASSPNEPRETQYFGPGTRLLVL.

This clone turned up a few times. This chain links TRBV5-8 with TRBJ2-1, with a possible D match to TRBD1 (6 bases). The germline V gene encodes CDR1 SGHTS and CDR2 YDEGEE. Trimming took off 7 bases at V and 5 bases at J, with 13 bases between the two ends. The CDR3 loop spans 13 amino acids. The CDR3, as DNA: TGTGCCAGCTCACAGGGTCCCAACAATGAGCAGTTCTTC. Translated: CASSQGPNNEQFF. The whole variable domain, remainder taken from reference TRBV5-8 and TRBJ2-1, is EAGVTQSPTHLIKTRGQQATLRCSPISGHTSVYWYQQALGLGLQFLLWYDEGEERNRGNFPPRFSGRQFPNYSSELNVNALELEDSALYLCASSQGPNNEQFFGPGTRLTVL.

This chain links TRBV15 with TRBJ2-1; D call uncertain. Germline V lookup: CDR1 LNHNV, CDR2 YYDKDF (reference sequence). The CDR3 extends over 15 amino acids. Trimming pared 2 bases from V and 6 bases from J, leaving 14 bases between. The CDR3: CATSRTTTPSNEQFF. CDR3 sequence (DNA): TGTGCCACCAGCAGAACAACGACCCCCTCCAATGAGCAGTTCTTC.

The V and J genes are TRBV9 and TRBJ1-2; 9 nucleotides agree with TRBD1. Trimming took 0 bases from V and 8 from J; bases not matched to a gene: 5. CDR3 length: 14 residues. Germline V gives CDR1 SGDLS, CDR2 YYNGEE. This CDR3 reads CASSVVQGASGYTF. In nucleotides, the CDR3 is TGTGCCAGCAGCGTAGTACAGGGGGCTTCAGGCTACACCTTC.